The entry below describes one T cell receptor beta chain. In the source study's methods: Amplification of reference gene primers was used by the study to estimate nucleated cell counts. The data were produced by immunoSEQ multiplex PCR, yet TCRdb's version contains in-frame clones alone and is incomplete. That table supplies the V and J calls and clone size; D and trimming were determined from the DNA. This sample has 120,000 or so clones, with 90% found just once. This record comes from a study of blood T cell repertoires in COVID-19. Study context: Sites across the United States, Italy and Spain contributed samples from acute and convalescent COVID-19. Sample material is recorded as cDNA or gDNA derived from T cells, B-cell-depleted T cells, or PBMCs.

Followed over time, Seattle patients had been enrolled while infection was active. This CDR3 has 15 residues. CDR1 and CDR2 from the germline V gene are SGHNT and YYREEE (reference sequence). V was trimmed by 3 bases and J by 6 bases, leaving 16 bases between them. The chain is built from TRBV5-4 and TRBJ2-1; TRBD2 is a possible D gene (5 bases). The sequence was obtained from a man between 60 and 75 years old with COVID-19, enrolled during active disease. Specimen: peripheral blood. In nucleotides, the CDR3 is TGTGCCAGCAGCTCGGGATCCCTTGAGCCCAATGAGCAGTTCTTC. It translates to CASSSGSLEPNEQFF.